The 8 T cell receptor beta chains presented below share a single source sample, sequenced in a study of identical twins listed by TCRdb under 2016. The library was obtained by 5' RACE. TCRdb shows the sequencer as Illumina HiSeq 2000. TCRdb's own reprocessing of the public reads used fastp at Q25 and MiXCR and kept productive beta chains. Identical CDR3 proteins give one entry, which carries the most common genes and DNA. The sample profile shows 700,000 to 950,000 distinct CDR3 sequences; around 12% of them were found once. The top ten constitute 1.5% to 2% of the sample. These records were also assigned to another study, of yellow fever vaccine responses in identical twins.

What was sequenced was PBMCs. The source is a woman younger than 35 in good health.

This clonotype was seen many times. The chain employs TRBV20-1 and TRBJ2-1; 7 bases line up with TRBD2. Germline V lookup: CDR1 DFQATT, CDR2 SNEGSKA (reference sequence). The J segment lost 3 bases and the V segment lost 5 bases, leaving 7 bases of the junction unmatched. This CDR3 contains 14 residues. The CDR3 is CSAPLTGGYNEQFF. CDR3 coding DNA: TGCAGTGCTCCTCTAACGGGAGGCTACAATGAGCAGTTCTTC.

In its sample, this clonotype was seen a few times. The rearrangement joins TRBV12-3 or TRBV12-4 to TRBJ1-2, with D unclear. CDR3 length equals 13 residues. V was shortened by 6 bases and J by 8 bases, with 16 bases between the two germline ends. CDR3 nucleotide sequence: TGTGCCAGCAGCCCTTTTGCGACGCCGGGCTACACCTTC. This translates into CASSPFATPGYTF.

The rearrangement joins TRBV28 to TRBJ2-7; 10 nucleotides align to TRBD2. The germline CDR1 and CDR2 sequences are MDHEN and SYDVKM. The trim removed 1 base at V and 2 bases at J, leaving 5 bases unmatched. This CDR3 region has 16 residues. The CDR3 bases are TGTGCCAGCAGTTTATATAGCGGGAGGACGACCTACGAGCAGTACTTC. Amino acid sequence: CASSLYSGRTTYEQYF.

The rearrangement joins TRBV7-2 to TRBJ1-2; no clear D. CDR3 length: 13 residues. Trimming left V 1 base short and J 3 bases short, with 6 bases between. Looked up from germline, CDR1 is SGHTA and CDR2 is FQGNSA. CDR3 nucleotide sequence: TGTGCCAGCAGCTTAGTTAGGGACTATGGCTACACCTTC. Protein: CASSLVRDYGYTF.

This clonotype was recorded a few times. The chain couples TRBV11-2 to TRBJ2-2, with D perhaps given as TRBD1 or TRBD2 (5 bases each). V was pared by 4 bases and J by 4 bases, with 16 bases between. Germline assignment: CDR1 SGHAT and CDR2 FQNNGV. CDR3 size: 16 residues. The CDR3 sequence: CASSSTQGGSTGELFF. The CDR3 DNA sequence: TGTGCCAGCAGCTCAACCCAGGGTGGGAGCACCGGGGAGCTGTTTTTT. Combining the CDR3 with reference TRBV11-2 and TRBJ2-2 gives the whole variable domain EAGVAQSPRYKIIEKRQSVAFWCNPISGHATLYWYQQILGQGPKLLIQFQNNGVVDDSQLPKDRFSAERLKGVDSTLKIQPAKLEDSAVYLCASSSTQGGSTGELFFGEGSRLTVL.

This clonotype has at least ten counts. V usage is TRBV12-3 or TRBV12-4 and J usage is TRBJ2-3, with no clear D. There are 14 residues in the CDR3. V was pared by 1 base and J by 1 base, with 6 bases between. Written as DNA, the CDR3 is TGTGCCAGCAGTTTAGAACTTGGCACAGATACGCAGTATTTT. Its protein is CASSLELGTDTQYF.

The chain joins TRBV5-1 to TRBJ2-5; 8 positions agree with TRBD2. The CDR3 totals 15 residues. CDR1 and CDR2 (germline): SGHRS, YFSETQ. Losses at the gene ends were 4 bases for V and 2 bases for J; bases not matched to a gene: 7. The CDR3 DNA follows: TGCGCCAGCAGCCCGGGGGGGAGTAGTCAAGAGACCCAGTACTTC. Protein: CASSPGGSSQETQYF. The full variable domain, completed using reference TRBV5-1 and TRBJ2-5, is KAGVTQTPRYLIKTRGQQVTLSCSPISGHRSVSWYQQTPGQGLQFLFEYFSETQRNKGNFPGRFSGRQFSNSRSEMNVSTLELGDSALYLCASSPGGSSQETQYFGPGTRLLVL.

This clonotype has a count of ten or more. V usage is TRBV5-1 and J usage is TRBJ2-3; no reliable D call. Trimming removed 0 bases from V and 2 bases from J, with 10 bases in between. There are 15 residues in the CDR3. The V gene's germline CDR1 is SGHRS and CDR2 YFSETQ. The DNA for the CDR3 is TGCGCCAGCAGCTTGGAGTGGGGTTCCACAGATACGCAGTATTTT. It codes for CASSLEWGSTDTQYF.